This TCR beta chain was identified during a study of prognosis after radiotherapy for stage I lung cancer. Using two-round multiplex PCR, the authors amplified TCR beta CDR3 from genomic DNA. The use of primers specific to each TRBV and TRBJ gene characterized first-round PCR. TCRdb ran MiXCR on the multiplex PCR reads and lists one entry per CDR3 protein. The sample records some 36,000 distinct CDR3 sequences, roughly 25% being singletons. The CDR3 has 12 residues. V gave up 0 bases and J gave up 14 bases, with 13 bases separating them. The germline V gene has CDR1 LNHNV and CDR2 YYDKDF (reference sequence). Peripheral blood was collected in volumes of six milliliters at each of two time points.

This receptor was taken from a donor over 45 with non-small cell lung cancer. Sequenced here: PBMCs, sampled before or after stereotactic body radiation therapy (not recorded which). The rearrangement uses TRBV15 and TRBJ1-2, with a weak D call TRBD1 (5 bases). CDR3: CATSRDYWGGTF. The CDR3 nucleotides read TGTGCCACCAGCAGAGATTACTGGGGGGGTACCTTC.